Reported below is one T cell receptor beta chain. Antigen: not known. CDR1 and CDR2 from the germline V gene are SGHVS and FQNEAQ. Trimming cost V 1 base and J 10 bases, with 17 bases left between them. The CDR3 sequence is 16 residues long. The sample comes from a study of Ad26.COV2.S vaccination and SARS-CoV-2 variants. Overall study results and limits: It was found that vaccine and placebo recipients had similar non-spike TCR breadth.

Produced via immunoSEQ multiplex PCR; TCRdb's table is partial and in-frame only. The data hold about 400,000 clones, with 80% to 90% observed a single time. Treatment specified: about 20 received Ad26.COV2.S at low or high dose, single or two shots; 5 received placebo; per-sample allocation not given. All samples were drawn on day 63, counting from the first vaccine or placebo injection. The clonotype comes from a person aged 18 to 59 who received the Ad26.COV2.S COVID-19 vaccine or a placebo. The source material was peripheral blood, sampled in a trial of Ad26.COV2.S vaccine versus placebo. This chain uses TRBV7-8 with TRBJ1-6; possibly TRBD1 for D (6 bases). The CDR3 reads CASSLVGPGGGSPLHF. The CDR3 nucleotides are TGTGCCAGCAGCTTAGTAGGGCCAGGAGGGGGATCACCCCTCCACTTT.